This TCR beta chain was recovered during a study of CD8 T cells in ankylosing spondylitis. For TCR beta, libraries came from quantitative 5'-RACE with molecular barcodes. TCRdb reanalysed the 5' RACE reads using MiXCR and keeps one entry per CDR3 protein. This table holds some 220,000 distinct CDR3 sequences, 6% to 8.5% found once. Germline CDR1 reads ENHRY; CDR2 reads SYGVKD. The V end lost 2 bases, the J end lost 1 base, and 15 bases lay between the germline ends. The CDR3 consists of 17 residues. This clonotype was counted ten times or more. The antigen is unknown. Regarding the study as a whole: Reports say disease-linked clones showed up significantly more in matched ankylosing spondylitis synovial fluid. Disease-linked clones had a CD8+ phenotype and relatively low frequency in peripheral blood. What seemed typical of ankylosing spondylitis blood was a TCR beta motif built from 7 or 8 highly homologous variants. Earlier studies detected some motif variants in reactive arthritis synovial fluid and blood.

The chain links TRBV10-3 to TRBJ1-5; no definite D call. The sample comprised blood, either unsorted or a sorted T cell fraction (not recorded which). The sequence derives from a male donor with ankylosing spondylitis. The CDR3 loop is CAISEVIGIGSNQPQHF. Written as DNA, the CDR3 is TGTGCCATCAGTGAGGTTATAGGGATCGGGAGCAATCAGCCCCAGCATTTT.